A few counts support the clone carrying this T cell receptor (beta chain). The antigen remains undetermined. The authors prepared the TCRbeta library with unique molecular identifiers. TCRdb redid the calling of the PCR reads with MiXCR, one entry per CDR3 protein. The sample contains about 980,000 distinct CDR3 sequences, roughly 29% of which appear only once. The entry originates in a study of T-cell reconstitution after alpha-beta-depleted transplantation in children. This CDR3 is 15 amino acids long. Trimming cost V 4 bases and J 3 bases, with 12 bases left between them. Germline V gives CDR1 MNHNS, CDR2 SASEGT. Regarding the study as a whole: A year had passed since transplant, and T-cell counts and diversity by then came mostly from newly produced T cells. Expanded clones from the graft, numbering several hundred, reportedly supplied alpha-beta T cells about two months after transplant.

Sequencing used PBMCs, mostly from graft donor cells, obtained 360 days after TCRalphabeta/CD19-depleted stem cell transplant. This sequence originates from a boy younger than two who had a stem cell transplant for SCID, so the T cells may come from the graft donor. The rearrangement links TRBV6-1 to TRBJ2-2, with D tentatively TRBD1 (6 bases). The CDR3 loop reads CASSGLTGYTGELFF. The CDR3 bases are TGTGCCAGCAGTGGTCTTACAGGGTACACCGGGGAGCTGTTTTTT.